This T cell receptor beta chain was obtained from a study of PD-1 blockade in classical Hodgkin lymphoma. Findings and limits, study-wide: Complete responders possessed baseline diversity comparable to newly diagnosed patients.

Assay used: immunoSEQ multiplex PCR; TCRdb lists only in-frame clones, some missing. The table lists about 19,000 clones, roughly 80% of them singletons. Every patient had relapsed following autologous stem cell transplantation, and cohorts differed in brentuximab vedotin exposure. This CDR3 contains 15 residues. Trimming took off 1 base at V and 0 bases at J, with 10 bases between the two ends. Germline-derived CDR1 and CDR2 are KGHSH and LQKENI. In the case of this clone: The antigen is unknown.

The sequenced sample was peripheral blood mononuclear cells (PBMCs), obtained before the second cycle of nivolumab. This clonotype was sampled from a human donor with classical Hodgkin lymphoma. The V and J genes are TRBV18 and TRBJ2-7; D is uncertain. The CDR3 DNA reads TGTGCCAGCTCACCACTTTCTGGAGACTCCTACGAGCAGTACTTC. It translates to CASSPLSGDSYEQYF.